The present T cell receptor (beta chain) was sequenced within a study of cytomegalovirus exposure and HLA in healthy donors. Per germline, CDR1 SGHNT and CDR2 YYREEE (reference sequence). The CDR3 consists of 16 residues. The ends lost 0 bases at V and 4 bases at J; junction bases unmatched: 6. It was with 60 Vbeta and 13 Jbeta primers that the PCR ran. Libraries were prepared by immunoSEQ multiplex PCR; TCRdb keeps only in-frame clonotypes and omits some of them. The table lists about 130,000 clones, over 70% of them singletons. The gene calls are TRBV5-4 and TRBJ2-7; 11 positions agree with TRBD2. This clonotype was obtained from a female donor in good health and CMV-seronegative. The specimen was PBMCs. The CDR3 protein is CASSLGLGLAVYEQYF. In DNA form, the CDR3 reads TGTGCCAGCAGCTTGGGATTGGGACTAGCGGTTTACGAGCAGTACTTC.